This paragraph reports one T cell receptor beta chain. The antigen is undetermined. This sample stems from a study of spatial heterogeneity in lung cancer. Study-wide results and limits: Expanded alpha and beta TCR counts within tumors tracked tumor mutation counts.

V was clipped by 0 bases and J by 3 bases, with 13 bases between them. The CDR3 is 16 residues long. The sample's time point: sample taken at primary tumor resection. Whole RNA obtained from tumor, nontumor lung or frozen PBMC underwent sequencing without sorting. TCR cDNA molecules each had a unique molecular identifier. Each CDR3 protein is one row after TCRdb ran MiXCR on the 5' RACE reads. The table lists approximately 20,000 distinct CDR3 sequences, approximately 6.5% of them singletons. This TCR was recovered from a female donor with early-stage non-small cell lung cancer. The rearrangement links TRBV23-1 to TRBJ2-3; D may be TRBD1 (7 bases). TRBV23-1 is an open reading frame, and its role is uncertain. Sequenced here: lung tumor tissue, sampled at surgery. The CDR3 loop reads CASSQSGGGVTDTQYF. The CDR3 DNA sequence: TGCGCCAGCAGTCAATCCGGAGGGGGCGTGACAGATACGCAGTATTTT.